Sequencing of this TCR beta chain was carried out in a study of human T cells and chemical hapten exposure (dated by TCRdb to about 2021). About the investigation overall: For sensitization, 2% DPC in acetone was applied to a roughly 2 cm by roughly 2 cm area of upper inner arm skin. Patients additionally received weekly therapeutic DPC doses to the scalp throughout the roughly 23-week study period. Patch tests used Finn chambers with 0.01% DPC on the upper back, scored after 6 days by International Contact Dermatitis Research Group standards. Most of the patients in the cohort were female, and the cohort covered alopecia areata with under or over 50% scalp involvement, alopecia totalis and alopecia universalis. Libraries were pooled for sequencing, and variation in per-sample TCR yields was attributed mainly to small differences in library volumes within the pool. This study followed changes in the peripheral blood TCR repertoire in vivo during primary and secondary sensitization of alopecia patients to the hapten diphenylcyclopropenone (DPC). Blood samples were taken from patients before sensitization (week 0) and then at 2, 6 and about 24 weeks after DPC sensitization. About 29 alopecia patients gave blood for TCR sequencing at one to four time points (pre-sensitization, 2, 6 and 24 weeks).

Receptor amplification or capture employed RACE. Data came from a NextSeq 500. Library preparation attached unique molecular identifiers to individual cDNA molecules for quantitative, reproducible TCR counting. Each blood RNA sample was used to sequence both TCR alpha and TCR beta chains. Per the source publication's procedure: The median number of TCRs per sample was roughly 100,000, ranging from about 23,224 to 700,000. V, J and CDR3 annotation of the TCR reads was performed with the Decombinator software suite. Every sample was subsampled to the same number of TCRs (28,000) for the PS versus PT1 abundance plots. TCRs were defined as expanded if absent before sensitization and observed at least eight times at the 2-week time point. TCRdb reran the public reads through fastp at Q25 and MiXCR, keeping productive beta chains. Each entry merges the rows of one CDR3 protein and shows their most common DNA and genes. The V and J calls and clone size come from TCRdb's table, not from the authors' own analysis. Across this sample there are around 340,000 distinct CDR3 sequences, with approximately 6.3% seen only once. The biggest ten clones account for around 8.4% of the sample.

Germline trimming: 9 bases from V, 1 base from J; junction bases outside gene matches: 5. The CDR3 holds 15 amino acids from the cysteine to the phenylalanine. CDR3 DNA only is kept here, 45 bases in frame from base 1. CDR1 and CDR2 are read off the germline V gene as ENHRY and SYGVKD. The time point label corresponds to: patch test 1, 2 weeks after DPC sensitization. This sample's treatment or condition label indicates: therapeutic diphenylcyclopropenone sensitization with weekly scalp DPC. At every patch-test visit, the blood draw took place before the patch test was put on. To be eligible, patients had to be aged 18 to 70, diagnosed with alopecia and judged suitable for DPC therapy, while pregnant patients were excluded. Unfractionated whole blood was collected in Tempus Blood RNA tubes, and total RNA was extracted from that blood. Study-wide findings and limitations: Expanded TCRs formed significantly more large CDR3 similarity clusters than pre-sensitization or healthy control sets, consistent with antigen-driven responses. Because every patient had alopecia, a presumed autoimmune disease, the patients' immune response might differ from that of healthy individuals. The number of PT1 expanded TCRs positively correlated with patch test score, significant at thresholds 8, 16 and 32 but not 4. DPC sensitization did not change the number of TCRs with a frequency above 1 in 1000, and there was no evidence of changes in global repertoire structure. Repeated subsampling changed both the strength of the expansion versus patch-test correlation and the threshold at which the correlation became significant.

Points on this clonotype: Its antigen is still unknown. No much larger clone exists at a distance of one base, and base qualities are not known.

This receptor was taken from a woman between 18 and 29 years old with alopecia areata. Some clones in this sample may be carry-over from other donors' samples. The rearrangement joined TRBV10-3 to TRBJ2-3; 12 junctional bases match TRBD2. The material was whole blood, obtained in connection with sensitization to the hapten diphenylcyclopropenone (DPC). The CDR3 region: CAIGLAGTGTDTQYF. The sequence in DNA is TGTGCCATAGGACTAGCGGGGACTGGCACAGATACGCAGTATTTT.